A single T cell receptor (beta chain) is shown here with its context. The sample originates from a study of blood T cell repertoires in COVID-19. Study-level information: The origin of the acute and convalescent COVID-19 samples was the United States, Italy and Spain.

Method: immunoSEQ multiplex PCR; TCRdb's copy keeps in-frame clones and lacks some. The profile shows more than 85,000 clones, around 81% of them singletons. The CDR3 totals 15 residues. The germline V gene has CDR1 SGHRS and CDR2 YFSETQ. Trimming removed 4 bases at V and 5 bases at J, with 18 bases between. The chain employs TRBV5-1 and TRBJ1-2, with a weak D call TRBD1 (6 bases). The specimen sequenced was peripheral blood. This TCR derives from a man older than 75 with acute or convalescent COVID-19. DNA of the CDR3: TGCGCCAGCAGCCCGACCAGCGGGACATCATATGGCTACACCTTC. This codes for CASSPTSGTSYGYTF.